Listed below are T cell receptor beta chains from one sample, sequenced in a study of blood T cell repertoires in COVID-19. The method was immunoSEQ multiplex PCR; TCRdb's version includes in-frame clones alone and lacks a portion of them. This repertoire shows nearly 350,000 clones, around 87% found once; its top ten account for about 6%. Material for sequencing was peripheral blood. Source of these receptors: a woman aged 50 to 65 with COVID-19, enrolled during active disease. Each CDR3 is given with its conserved first and last residue. The order of the fields is clone size, V gene, J gene, D gene, CDR3 DNA, CDR3 protein. The D gene is left open where the match is weak. Clone size is stated in some rows and not others, as once, few, many or a class when expanded.

.	TRBV28	TRBJ1-2	.	TGTGCCAGCAGTTATTCGGGGAGTTACTATGGCTACACCTTC	CASSYSGSYYGYTF
.	TRBV6-4	TRBJ2-5	TRBD2	TGTGCCAGCAGTGTATTGGGGGGGGAGACCCAGTACTTC	CASSVLGGETQYF
few	TRBV6-1	TRBJ1-2	TRBD1	TGTGCCAGCAGTGAAAGGGCAGGGGGCTTTGGCTACACCTTC	CASSERAGGFGYTF
once	TRBV6-2/TRBV6-3	TRBJ2-7	TRBD2	TGTGCCAGCAGTTACTCGAGGACTAGCGGGAGCTACGAGCAGTACTTC	CASSYSRTSGSYEQYF
.	TRBV7-3	TRBJ1-1	.	TGTGCCAGCAGCTTGACCGGGACATACACTGAAGCTTTCTTT	CASSLTGTYTEAFF
.	TRBV3-1/TRBV3-2	TRBJ1-1	TRBD1	TGTGCCAGCAGCCAAAGGACAGGGTTGAACACTGAAGCTTTCTTT	CASSQRTGLNTEAFF
.	TRBV7-2	TRBJ1-2	.	TGTGCCAGCAGCTTAGTCTTTCGGAACTATGGCTACACCTTC	CASSLVFRNYGYTF
.	TRBV27	TRBJ2-7	TRBD1	TGTGCCAGCAGTTTATGGGACAGCCCGAACGAGCAGTACTTC	CASSLWDSPNEQYF
.	TRBV30	TRBJ2-3	.	TGTGCCTGGAGTGTAATAGCGGACCGAGATACGCAGTATTTT	CAWSVIADRDTQYF
.	TRBV5-4	TRBJ2-2	TRBD1	TGTGCCAGCAGCTCGAGGGACAGGCTTACCGGGGAGCTGTTTTTT	CASSSRDRLTGELFF
.	TRBV19	TRBJ1-1	TRBD1	TGTGCCAGTAGTGGGGTGGACAGGAAGAACACTGAAGCTTTCTTT	CASSGVDRKNTEAFF
few	TRBV9	TRBJ2-1	TRBD2	TGTGCCAGCAGCGTAGTAGCGGGAGCCCGCAATGAGCAGTTCTTC	CASSVVAGARNEQFF
.	TRBV5-6	TRBJ2-7	.	TGTGCCAGCAGCTTAGTCGTAGTGGGGGCAAGGGTCGAGCAGTACTTC	CASSLVVVGARVEQYF
.	TRBV18	TRBJ1-1	.	TGTGCCAGCTCACCACCTTCGTCCAGGGCCGTCCCTGCGATAGCTTTCTTT	CASSPPSSRAVPAIAFF
.	TRBV10-1	TRBJ1-1	.	TGCGCCAGCAGTGAGGGACAGCTGAACACTGAAGCTTTCTTT	CASSEGQLNTEAFF
.	TRBV10-3	TRBJ2-7	.	TGTGCCATCAGCGCGACAGCTTCCTACGAGCAGTACTTC	CAISATASYEQYF
.	TRBV6-5	TRBJ1-1	TRBD1	TGTGCCAGCAGTAGGGACAGGGACCGTACTGAAGCTTTCTTT	CASSRDRDRTEAFF
few	TRBV18	TRBJ1-5	.	TGTGCCAGCTCACCTTCTCTATTTGACAGTAGCAATCAGCCCCAGCATTTT	CASSPSLFDSSNQPQHF
.	TRBV5-1	TRBJ1-1	TRBD1	TGCGCCAGCAGCTTGGAGACAGGGGGAAATACTGAAGCTTTCTTT	CASSLETGGNTEAFF
once	TRBV7-9	TRBJ1-2	.	TGTGCCAGCAGCAGGAGCGCCGGGACTGGCTATGGCTACACCTTC	CASSRSAGTGYGYTF